The TCR beta chain under discussion was sequenced for a study of blood T cells in healthy people across ages. A second roughly 6 to 11 cycle PCR used barcoded and J-beta primers. TCRdb ran MiXCR on the 5' RACE reads and lists one entry per CDR3 protein. This table has roughly 800,000 distinct CDR3 sequences, roughly 25% appearing once. There are 13 residues in the CDR3. The germline V gene has CDR1 MNHNS and CDR2 SASEGT. Deletions cut 7 bases from V and 1 base from J, with 10 bases between. These same data were also listed under a study on T cells of mothers and their children. That investigation notes: Thymic selection molds TCR recombination output in much the same way for related pairs as for unrelated pairs.

The specimen sequenced was blood. The chain uses TRBV6-1 and TRBJ1-2, with D hard to call. This clonotype was obtained from a boy aged 5-17 years in good health. The CDR3 bases are TGTGCCAGCAATCGGGAAGTTAACTATGGCTACACCTTC. This encodes CASNREVNYGYTF.